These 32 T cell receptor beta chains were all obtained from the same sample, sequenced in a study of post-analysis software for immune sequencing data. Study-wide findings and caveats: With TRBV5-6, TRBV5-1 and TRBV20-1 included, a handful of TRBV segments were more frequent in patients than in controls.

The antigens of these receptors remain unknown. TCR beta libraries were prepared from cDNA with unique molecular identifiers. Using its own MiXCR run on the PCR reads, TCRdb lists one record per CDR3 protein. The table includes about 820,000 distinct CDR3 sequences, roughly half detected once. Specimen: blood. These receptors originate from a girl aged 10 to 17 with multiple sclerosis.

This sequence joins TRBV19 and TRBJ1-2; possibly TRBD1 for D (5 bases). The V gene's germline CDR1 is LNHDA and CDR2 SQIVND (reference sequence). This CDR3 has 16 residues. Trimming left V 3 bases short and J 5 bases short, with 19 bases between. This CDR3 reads CASSMLPGQSSYGYTF. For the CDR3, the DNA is TGTGCCAGTAGTATGCTTCCAGGGCAATCATCTTATGGCTACACCTTC.

The CDR3 region is CSVSGLDQETQYF. DNA for the CDR3: TGCAGCGTTTCAGGACTAGACCAAGAGACCCAGTACTTC. The genes are TRBV29-1 and TRBJ2-5, with 7 nucleotides matching TRBD2. There are 13 residues in the CDR3. CDR1 and CDR2 (germline): SQVTM, ANQGSEA. Germline trimming cut 5 bases from V and 0 bases from J; bases unmatched to any gene: 3.

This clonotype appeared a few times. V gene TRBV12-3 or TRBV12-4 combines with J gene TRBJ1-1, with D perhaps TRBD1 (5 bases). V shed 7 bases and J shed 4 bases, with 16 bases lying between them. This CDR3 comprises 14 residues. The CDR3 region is CASTLGGESTEAFF. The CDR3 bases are TGTGCCAGCACCCTTGGGGGGGAGTCCACTGAAGCTTTCTTT.

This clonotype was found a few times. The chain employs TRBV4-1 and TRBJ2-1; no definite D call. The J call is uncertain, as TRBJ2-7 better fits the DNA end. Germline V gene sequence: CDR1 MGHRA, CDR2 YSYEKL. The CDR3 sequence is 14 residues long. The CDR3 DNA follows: TGCGCCAGCAGCCTAGCACGCGCCCTAGACGAGCAGTACTTC. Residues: CASSLARALDEQYF.

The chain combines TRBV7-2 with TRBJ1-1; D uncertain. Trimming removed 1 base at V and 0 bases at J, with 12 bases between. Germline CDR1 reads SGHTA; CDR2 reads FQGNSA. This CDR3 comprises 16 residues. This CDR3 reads CASSLDSRSMNTEAFF. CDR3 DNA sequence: TGTGCCAGCAGCTTAGATAGTAGATCCATGAACACTGAAGCTTTCTTT.

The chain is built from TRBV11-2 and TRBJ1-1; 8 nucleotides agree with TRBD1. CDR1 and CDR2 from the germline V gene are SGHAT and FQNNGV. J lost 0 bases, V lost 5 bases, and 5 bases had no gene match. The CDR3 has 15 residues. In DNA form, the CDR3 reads TGTGCCAGCAGCCCCCGGACAGGGCTGAACACTGAAGCTTTCTTT. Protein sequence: CASSPRTGLNTEAFF.

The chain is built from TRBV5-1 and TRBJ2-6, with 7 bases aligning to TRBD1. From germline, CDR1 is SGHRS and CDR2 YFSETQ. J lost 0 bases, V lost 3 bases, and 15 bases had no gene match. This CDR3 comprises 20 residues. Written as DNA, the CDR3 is TGCGCCAGCAGCTCCCCTGGCAGGACAGGTGATAACTCTGGGGCCAACGTCCTGACTTTC. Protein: CASSSPGRTGDNSGANVLTF.

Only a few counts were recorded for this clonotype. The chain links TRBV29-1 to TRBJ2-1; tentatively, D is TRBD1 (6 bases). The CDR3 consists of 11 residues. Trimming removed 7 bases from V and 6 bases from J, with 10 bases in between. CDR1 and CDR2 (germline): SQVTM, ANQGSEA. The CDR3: CSADRTNEQFF. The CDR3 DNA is TGCAGCGCTGACAGGACCAATGAGCAGTTCTTC.

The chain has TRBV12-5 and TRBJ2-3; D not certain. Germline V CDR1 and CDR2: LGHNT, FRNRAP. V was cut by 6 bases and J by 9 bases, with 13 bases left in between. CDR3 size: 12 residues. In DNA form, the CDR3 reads TGTGCTAGTGGCCTCGTAAGTGCCACGCAGTATTTT. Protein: CASGLVSATQYF.

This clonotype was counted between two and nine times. Here the CDR3 reads CASSGGGWLDEQYF. The DNA of the CDR3 is TGTGCCAGCAGCGGAGGAGGGTGGCTCGACGAGCAGTACTTC. The V and J genes are TRBV9 and TRBJ2-7, with a tentative D call TRBD2 (6 bases). Trimming pared 3 bases from V and 5 bases from J, leaving 15 bases between. Germline V gene data show CDR1 as SGDLS and CDR2 as YYNGEE. The CDR3 has 14 amino acids. Full variable domain (remainder filled in from reference TRBV9 and TRBJ2-7): DSGVTQTPKHLITATGQRVTLRCSPRSGDLSVYWYQQSLDQGLQFLIQYYNGEERAKGNILERFSAQQFPDLHSELNLSSLELGDSALYFCASSGGGWLDEQYFGPGTRLTVT.

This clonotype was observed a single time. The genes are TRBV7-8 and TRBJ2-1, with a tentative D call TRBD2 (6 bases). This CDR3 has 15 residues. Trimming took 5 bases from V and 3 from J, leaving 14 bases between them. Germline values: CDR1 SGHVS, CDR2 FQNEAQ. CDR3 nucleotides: TGTGCCAGCAGCCCCAAGGACTACGACTACAATGAGCAGTTCTTC. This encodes CASSPKDYDYNEQFF.

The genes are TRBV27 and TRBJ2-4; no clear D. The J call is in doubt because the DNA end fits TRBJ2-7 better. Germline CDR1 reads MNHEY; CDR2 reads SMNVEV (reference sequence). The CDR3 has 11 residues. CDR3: CASRKSYEQYF. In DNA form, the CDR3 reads TGTGCCAGCAGGAAGTCCTACGAGCAGTACTTC.

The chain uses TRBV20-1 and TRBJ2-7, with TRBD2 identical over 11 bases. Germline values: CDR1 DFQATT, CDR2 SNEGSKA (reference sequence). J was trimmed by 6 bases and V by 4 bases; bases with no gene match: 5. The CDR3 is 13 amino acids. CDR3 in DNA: TGCAGTGCTAACCTAGCGGGAGGTTCCGAGCAGTACTTC. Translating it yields CSANLAGGSEQYF.

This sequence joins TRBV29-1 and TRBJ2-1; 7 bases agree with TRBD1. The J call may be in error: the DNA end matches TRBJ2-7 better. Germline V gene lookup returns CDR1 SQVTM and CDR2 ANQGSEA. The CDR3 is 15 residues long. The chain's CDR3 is CSVPNRDRIYNEQYF. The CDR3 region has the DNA TGCAGCGTACCAAACCGGGACAGAATCTACAATGAGCAGTACTTC.

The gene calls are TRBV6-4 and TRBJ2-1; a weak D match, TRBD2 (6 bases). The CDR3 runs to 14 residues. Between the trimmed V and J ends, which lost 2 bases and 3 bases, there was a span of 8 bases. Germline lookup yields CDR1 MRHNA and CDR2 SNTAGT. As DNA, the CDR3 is TGTGCCAGCAGTGACGGCGGGGACTACAATGAGCAGTTCTTC. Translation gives CASSDGGDYNEQFF.

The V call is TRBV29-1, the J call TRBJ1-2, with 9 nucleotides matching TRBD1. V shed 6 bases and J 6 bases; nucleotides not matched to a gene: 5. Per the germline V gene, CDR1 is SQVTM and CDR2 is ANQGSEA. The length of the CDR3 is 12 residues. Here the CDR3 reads CSVGTGRHGYTF. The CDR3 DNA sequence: TGCAGCGTCGGGACAGGGAGACATGGCTACACCTTC.

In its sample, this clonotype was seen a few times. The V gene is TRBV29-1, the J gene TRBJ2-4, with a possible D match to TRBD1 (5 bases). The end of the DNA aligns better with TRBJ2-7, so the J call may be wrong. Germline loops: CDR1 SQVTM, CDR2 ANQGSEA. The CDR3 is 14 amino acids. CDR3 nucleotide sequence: TGCAGCGTTGAAGGAGACGCAGGGCCCTACGAGCAGTACTTC. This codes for CSVEGDAGPYEQYF.

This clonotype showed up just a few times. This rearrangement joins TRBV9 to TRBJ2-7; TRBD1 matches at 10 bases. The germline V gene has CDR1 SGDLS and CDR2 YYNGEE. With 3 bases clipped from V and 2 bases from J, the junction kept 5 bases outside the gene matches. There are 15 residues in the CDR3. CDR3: CASSARTGGAYEQYF. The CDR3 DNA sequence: TGTGCCAGCAGCGCACGGACAGGGGGGGCCTACGAGCAGTACTTC.

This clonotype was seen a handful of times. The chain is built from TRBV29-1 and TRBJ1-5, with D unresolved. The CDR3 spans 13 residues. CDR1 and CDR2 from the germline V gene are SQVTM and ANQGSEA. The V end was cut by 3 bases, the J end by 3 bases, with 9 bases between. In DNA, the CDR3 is TGCAGCGTTGAGGTTGGCGCCAATCAGCCCCAGCATTTT. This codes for CSVEVGANQPQHF.

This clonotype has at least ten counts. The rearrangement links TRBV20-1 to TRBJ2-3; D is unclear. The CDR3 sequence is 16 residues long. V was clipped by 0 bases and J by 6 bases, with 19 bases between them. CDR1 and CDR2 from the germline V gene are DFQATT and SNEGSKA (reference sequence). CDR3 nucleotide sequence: TGCAGTGCTAGAGATGTTGATCGCGGTGACCAGGATACGCAGTATTTT. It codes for CSARDVDRGDQDTQYF.

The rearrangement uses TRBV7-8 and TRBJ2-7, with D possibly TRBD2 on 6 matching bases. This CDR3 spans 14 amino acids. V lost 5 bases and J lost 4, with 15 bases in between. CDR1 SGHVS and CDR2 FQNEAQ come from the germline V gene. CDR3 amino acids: CASSPGLRDYEQYF. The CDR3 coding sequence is TGTGCCAGCAGCCCGGGACTCAGAGATTACGAGCAGTACTTC.

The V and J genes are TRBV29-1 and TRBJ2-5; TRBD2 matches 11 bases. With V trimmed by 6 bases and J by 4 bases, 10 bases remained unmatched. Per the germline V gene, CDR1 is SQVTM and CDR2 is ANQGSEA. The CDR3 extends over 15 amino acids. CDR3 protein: CSVGPSGGFRETQYF. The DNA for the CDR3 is TGCAGCGTCGGCCCTAGCGGGGGGTTCAGAGAGACCCAGTACTTC.

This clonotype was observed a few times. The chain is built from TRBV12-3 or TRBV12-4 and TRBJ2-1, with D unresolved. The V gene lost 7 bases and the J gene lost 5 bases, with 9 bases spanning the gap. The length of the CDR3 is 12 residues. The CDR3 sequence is CASTTANNEQFF. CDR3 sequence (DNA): TGTGCCAGCACCACGGCTAACAATGAGCAGTTCTTC.

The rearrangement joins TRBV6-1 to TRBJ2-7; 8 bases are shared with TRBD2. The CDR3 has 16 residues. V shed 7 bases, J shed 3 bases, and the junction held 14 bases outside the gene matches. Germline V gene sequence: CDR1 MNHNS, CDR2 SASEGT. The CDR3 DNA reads TGTGCCAGCAAGAAAGGGGTTTCCAGCGGGAGCTACGAGCAGTACTTC. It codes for CASKKGVSSGSYEQYF.

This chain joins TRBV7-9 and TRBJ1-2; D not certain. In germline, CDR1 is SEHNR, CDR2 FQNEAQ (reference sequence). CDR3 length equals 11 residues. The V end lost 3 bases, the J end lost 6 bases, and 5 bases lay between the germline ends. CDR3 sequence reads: CASSFSHGYTF. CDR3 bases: TGTGCCAGCAGCTTTTCCCATGGCTACACCTTC.

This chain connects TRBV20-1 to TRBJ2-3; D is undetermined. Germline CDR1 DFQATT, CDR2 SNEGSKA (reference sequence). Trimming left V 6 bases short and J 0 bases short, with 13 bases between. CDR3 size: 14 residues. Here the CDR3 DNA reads TGCAGTGCCCGGGCAAGTTCGAGCACAGATACGCAGTATTTT. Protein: CSARASSSTDTQYF.

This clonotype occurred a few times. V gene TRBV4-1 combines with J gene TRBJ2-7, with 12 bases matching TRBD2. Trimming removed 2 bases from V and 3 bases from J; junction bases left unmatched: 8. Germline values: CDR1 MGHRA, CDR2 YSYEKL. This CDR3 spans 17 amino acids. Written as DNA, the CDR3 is TGCGCCAGCAGCCAATTCCTGACTAGCGGGGGTGGCTACGAGCAGTACTTC. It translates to CASSQFLTSGGGYEQYF.

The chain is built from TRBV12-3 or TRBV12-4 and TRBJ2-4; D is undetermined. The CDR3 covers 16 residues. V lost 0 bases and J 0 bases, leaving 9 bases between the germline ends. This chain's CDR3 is CASSLAAALAKNIQYF. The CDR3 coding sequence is TGTGCCAGCAGTTTAGCGGCGGCCCTAGCCAAAAACATTCAGTACTTC.

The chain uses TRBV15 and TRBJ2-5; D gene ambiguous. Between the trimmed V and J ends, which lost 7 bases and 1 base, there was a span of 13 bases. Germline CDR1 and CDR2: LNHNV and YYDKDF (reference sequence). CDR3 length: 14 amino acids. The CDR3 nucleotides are TGTGCCACCAAGGCCAACGACATCCAAGAGACCCAGTACTTC. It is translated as CATKANDIQETQYF.

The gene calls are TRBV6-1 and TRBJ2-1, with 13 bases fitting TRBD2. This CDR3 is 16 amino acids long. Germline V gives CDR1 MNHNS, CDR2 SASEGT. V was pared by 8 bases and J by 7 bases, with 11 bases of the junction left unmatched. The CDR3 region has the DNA TGTGCCAGCGCCGGGGAGACTAGCGGGGGGCTGAATGAGCAGTTCTTC. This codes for CASAGETSGGLNEQFF.

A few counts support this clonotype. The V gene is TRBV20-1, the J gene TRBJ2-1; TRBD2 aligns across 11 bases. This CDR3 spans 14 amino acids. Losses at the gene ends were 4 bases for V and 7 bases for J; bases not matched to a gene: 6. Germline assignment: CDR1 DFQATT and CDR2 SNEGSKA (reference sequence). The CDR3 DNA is TGCAGTGCTAAACTAGCGGGAGTTCGGAATGAGCAGTTCTTC. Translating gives CSAKLAGVRNEQFF.

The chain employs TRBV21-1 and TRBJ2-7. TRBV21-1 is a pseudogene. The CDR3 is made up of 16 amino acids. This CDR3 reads CASSKKAAGLIYEQYF. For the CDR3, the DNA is TGTGCCAGCAGCAAAAAGGCTGCAGGTTTAATCTACGAGCAGTACTTC.